This T cell receptor beta chain emerged from a study of identical twins listed by TCRdb under 2016. With regard to the full study: To test whether fetal clonotypes persist, the study used deep sequencing on TCR alpha and beta repertoires from monozygotic twins, unrelated adults of various ages, and cord blood. To rule out contamination, replicate twin experiments were performed at different times with different library preparation protocols.

Beyond this particular receptor, the publication reports: In beta out-of-frame sequences, excess twin sharing was weaker, because having fewer shared sequences lowered the signal-to-noise ratio. Invariant T cells such as MAIT and iNKT could partly confound zero-insertion analyses, although diverse VJ usage argued against such confounding for most clonotypes. Compared with coincidental sharing between unrelated individuals, an excess of low generation-probability sequences was observed among out-of-frame TCR alpha sequences shared between twins. In monozygotic twins, recombination models systematically underestimated out-of-frame TCR alpha sharing, but the models matched the sharing seen between unrelated individuals. Conclusions relied on cross-sectional statistical analysis, since the same donors could not be followed over many years. Fewer insertions were carried by abundant cord blood beta clonotypes; a weaker similar trend was observed in young adult naive repertoires, while no such trend was observed in memory repertoires.

Of note for this clonotype: The antigen this receptor binds is unknown. No much larger clonotype is one base removed from it; base qualities were not supplied.

Only healthy Caucasian donors were included. The twin cohort consisted of three pairs of female monozygotic twins, all aged roughly 18 to 29 years. Peripheral blood mononuclear cells were used as the source from which RNA for TCR libraries was isolated. Library construction relied on 5' RACE. Sequencing was performed on an Illumina HiSeq 2000. Template switching added a universal primer binding site, and the final cDNA carried a unique molecular identifier that allowed TCR cDNA molecules to be counted accurately. First-strand cDNA for TCR alpha and beta chains was synthesized from specific primers in the conserved constant-segment region. To control for contamination, every cDNA library carried two barcodes: a SMART-Mk sample barcode plus Illumina barcodes. TruSeq adapter sequences, together with Illumina sample barcodes, were added in two successive PCR steps. The Illumina HiSeq platform was used with custom primers to sequence TCR alpha and beta cDNA libraries. On the study's bioinformatics: Unique molecular identifiers were extracted from raw reads with MiGEC, and CDR3 positions were determined with MiXCR. For each individual, recombination models were inferred using an EM algorithm with the repgenHMM and IGoR tools. Shared clonotypes were analyzed with the tcR package in R, and sharing was normalized by the product of cloneset sizes. Out-of-frame nonproductive sequences were analyzed to study raw recombination free of thymic and clonal selection effects. Using fastp at Q25 and MiXCR, TCRdb reprocessed the public reads and kept productive beta chains. Every distinct CDR3 protein forms one entry, paired with its most common genes and DNA. The V and J calls here are based on TCRdb, not the publication. For this sample the table gives 600,000 to 700,000 distinct CDR3 sequences, of which around 20% were detected only once. In total, the top ten clones hold approximately 4.5% of the sample.

From a lookup of the germline V gene (reference sequence), CDR1 and CDR2 are SSHAT and FNYEAQ. The V and J ends are trimmed by 5 bases and 3 bases, leaving 11 bases between them. From the cysteine through the phenylalanine, the CDR3 covers 13 amino acids. Just CDR3 DNA is preserved here, 39 bases in frame from base 1. Separately, the same data were catalogued under a study of T cells expressing NK-cell markers. Per that second paper: TCR beta-chain repertoires were profiled in sorted CD3+CD56+NKG2C+, CD3+CD56+NKG2C- and CD3+CD56-NKG2C+ T-cell subsets from eight donors. Seven of the eight sequenced donors were HCMV-seropositive and one was HCMV-seronegative. To restrict sorting to alphabetaTCR-expressing T cells, an anti-gammadeltaTCR antibody was added in several experiments. In 6 or 7 donors, the dominant CD3+CD56+NKG2C+ clonotypes ranked among the top 10 CD8+ clonotypes, making up 1.0-7.0% of CD8+ T cells. Those dominant clonotypes were again the most abundant among CD3+CD56-NKG2C+ cells in a few donors, at roughly 25-60.1%. Whether the expanded NKG2C-expressing T cell clones were specific for HCMV antigens remained unclear. Randomly selected healthy volunteers, three men and five women, were used as the eight sequenced donors. HCMV serostatus was determined by detecting HCMV-specific IgG in serum with a commercial ELISA kit. For several donors, bulk peripheral blood T-cell repertoires were also sequenced from unsorted PBMC. MIGEC was used to demultiplex reads and group the reads by UMI, and MiTCR was used to assemble and quantify clonotypes. Only TCR cDNA sequences supported by at least two reads were kept to exclude erroneous sequences. The tcR package was used for downstream repertoire analysis, and clonotypes were matched across fractions by CDR3 nucleotide sequence plus V segment. Antigen specificity was annotated against VDJdb with VDJmatch, allowing one amino acid substitution in CDR3.

The source of this sequence is a woman aged 18-29 years in good health. The rearranged segments are TRBV7-7 and TRBJ2-7; the D call is possibly TRBD1 or TRBD2, each sharing 5 bases. Sequencing used PBMCs. The CDR3 reads as follows: CASSGGRDYEQYF. The DNA is as follows: TGTGCCAGCAGCGGGGGACGGGACTACGAGCAGTACTTC.